One sample yielded the 21 T cell receptor beta chains listed below, sequenced in a study of blood T cell repertoires in COVID-19. Using immunoSEQ multiplex PCR, the repertoire was profiled, and TCRdb retains in-frame clones only, with some absent. The sample lists a few hundred thousand clones, 87% occurring once. The source material was PBMCs or T cells enriched from blood (not recorded which). The receptors stem from a woman in her twenties or thirties who had recovered from COVID-19.

The rearrangement links TRBV24-1 to TRBJ2-3; 11 bases are shared with TRBD2. Germline V gives CDR1 KGHDR, CDR2 SFDVKD. The ends lost 3 bases at V and 7 bases at J; junction bases unmatched: 8. CDR3 length: 16 residues. The CDR3 loop reads CATSDMTSGDINTQYF. The CDR3 region has the DNA TGTGCCACCAGTGATATGACTAGCGGGGACATAAATACGCAGTATTTT.

This clone has just one count. The V and J genes are TRBV28 and TRBJ2-5; 10 positions match TRBD2. Germline trimming cut 7 bases from V and 7 bases from J; bases unmatched to any gene: 18. The CDR3 contains 17 residues. The V gene's germline CDR1 is MDHEN and CDR2 SYDVKM. CDR3 region: CASTGSGTKAGGWTQYF. The CDR3 coding sequence is TGTGCCAGCACTGGATCCGGGACAAAAGCGGGGGGGTGGACCCAGTACTTC.

This clone was seen only a few times. The CDR3 protein is CATSREDRGYGYTF. The CDR3 coding sequence is TGTGCCACCAGCAGAGAGGACAGGGGCTATGGCTACACCTTC. V is TRBV15 and J is TRBJ1-2; TRBD1 agrees at 9 bases. With 0 bases clipped from V and 4 bases from J, the junction kept 0 bases outside the gene matches. CDR3 length: 14 amino acids. The germline V gene encodes CDR1 LNHNV and CDR2 YYDKDF (reference sequence).

In its sample, this clone was seen once. The chain is built from TRBV24-1 and TRBJ1-5; tentative D call: TRBD1 (5 bases). V lost 5 bases and J 11 bases, leaving 18 bases between the germline ends. The CDR3 spans 14 residues. Germline V gene sequence: CDR1 KGHDR, CDR2 SFDVKD. CDR3 region: CATSAGTEGRAQHF. The CDR3 region has the DNA TGTGCCACCAGTGCAGGGACCGAAGGGAGGGCCCAGCATTTT.

This rearrangement joins TRBV2 to TRBJ2-3; no clear D. The CDR3 is 13 residues long. CDR1 SNHLY and CDR2 FYNNEI come from the germline V gene. Between the trimmed V and J ends, which lost 8 bases and 2 bases, there was a span of 11 bases. For the CDR3, the DNA is TGTGCCAGCTCTCGGTTAATCACAGATACGCAGTATTTT. Residues: CASSRLITDTQYF.

The V call is TRBV30, the J call TRBJ1-5, with 9 bases aligning to TRBD1. CDR3 length: 16 amino acids. The ends lost 2 bases at V and 4 bases at J; junction bases unmatched: 9. Germline V gives CDR1 GTSNPN, CDR2 SVGIG (reference sequence). CDR3 in DNA: TGTGCCTGGAGTCCACCACCCGGGACAGGGAATCAGCCCCAGCATTTT. As protein: CAWSPPPGTGNQPQHF.

The chain recombines TRBV7-9 with TRBJ1-2; perhaps TRBD1 as D (5 bases). V gave up 4 bases and J gave up 5 bases, with 11 bases separating them. This CDR3 has 13 amino acids. CDR1 and CDR2 (germline): SEHNR, FQNEAQ (reference sequence). In DNA, the CDR3 is TGTGCCAGCAGCTCGACAGCGCCTTATGGCTACACCTTC. Amino acid sequence: CASSSTAPYGYTF.

CDR3 coding DNA: TGTGCCAGCAGACAGGGACCTGCGAACACCGGGGAGCTGTTTTTT. This encodes CASRQGPANTGELFF. The V call is TRBV27, the J call TRBJ2-2, with a possible D match to TRBD1 (6 bases). The CDR3 contains 15 residues. The V end was cut by 6 bases, the J end by 0 bases, with 11 bases between. Germline assignment: CDR1 MNHEY and CDR2 SMNVEV (reference sequence).

The V and J genes are TRBV7-9 and TRBJ2-7, with 9 positions matching TRBD1. The CDR3 runs to 16 residues. Germline trimming cut 2 bases from V and 6 bases from J; bases unmatched to any gene: 11. CDR1 is SEHNR and CDR2 is FQNEAQ in the germline V gene (reference sequence). CDR3 nucleotide sequence: TGTGCCAGCAGCTTACAGGGACAGGGTTTTTCATCCGAGCAGTACTTC. Translating it yields CASSLQGQGFSSEQYF.

CDR3 coding DNA: TGTGCCAGCAGTCTAGAGTCAGGGGGCACTGAAGCTTTCTTT. Protein product: CASSLESGGTEAFF. The rearrangement uses TRBV7-9 and TRBJ1-1, with 7 bases matching TRBD1. The length of the CDR3 is 14 residues. Germline lookup yields CDR1 SEHNR and CDR2 FQNEAQ (reference sequence). V dropped 6 bases and J dropped 4; count of bases not matched to a gene: 8.

The chain carries TRBV6-5 and TRBJ1-2; 8 bases align to TRBD1. The CDR3 runs 13 residues. V lost 6 bases to trimming and J lost 8 bases; unmatched junction nucleotides: 8. CDR1 is MNHEY and CDR2 is SVGAGI in the germline V gene. The CDR3 DNA follows: TGTGCCAGCAGCCTGGACAGGGAGGAAGGCTACACCTTC. Amino acid sequence: CASSLDREEGYTF.

The chain is built from TRBV12-3 or TRBV12-4 and TRBJ1-2; D is uncertain. The germline V and J ends were trimmed by 1 base and 3 bases, with 6 bases remaining between them. CDR3 size: 13 residues. In DNA, the CDR3 is TGTGCCAGCAGTTTAGTCCCGGACTATGGCTACACCTTC. Its protein product is CASSLVPDYGYTF.

The chain couples TRBV7-9 to TRBJ1-6; tentative D call: TRBD1 (6 bases). Between the trimmed V and J ends, which lost 5 bases and 7 bases, there was a span of 15 bases. CDR1 and CDR2 from the germline V gene are SEHNR and FQNEAQ (reference sequence). The CDR3 runs 15 residues. CDR3 protein: CASSPEGTRNSPLHF. The DNA of the CDR3 is TGTGCCAGCAGCCCCGAGGGGACACGCAATTCACCCCTCCACTTT.

J is TRBJ1-4 and V is TRBV18; TRBD1 matches at 7 bases. V was clipped by 3 bases and J by 8 bases; unmatched bases: 12. This CDR3 has 16 residues. Germline-derived CDR1 and CDR2 are KGHSH and LQKENI. The CDR3 loop is CASSPASGGLGEKLFF. The CDR3 DNA follows: TGTGCCAGCTCACCCGCTTCAGGGGGGCTGGGGGAAAAACTGTTTTTT. Variable domain in full (rest from reference TRBV18 and TRBJ1-4): NAGVMQNPRHLVRRRGQEARLRCSPMKGHSHVYWYRQLPEEGLKFMVYLQKENIIDESGMPKERFSAEFPKEGPSILRIQQVVRGDSAAYFCASSPASGGLGEKLFFGSGTQLSVL.

This clone came up a few times. The genes are TRBV19 and TRBJ1-1; D unresolved. Trimming removed 4 bases from V and 3 bases from J, with 9 bases in between. The CDR3 spans 13 residues. Germline CDR1 and CDR2: LNHDA and SQIVND (reference sequence). CDR3 DNA sequence: TGTGCCAGTAGTACAAGACTGTACACTGAAGCTTTCTTT. Translation gives CASSTRLYTEAFF.

In its sample, this clone was seen once. The chain recombines TRBV27 with TRBJ1-4; no reliable D call. Germline assignment: CDR1 MNHEY and CDR2 SMNVEV (reference sequence). Between the trimmed V and J ends, which lost 0 bases and 0 bases, there was a span of 11 bases. CDR3 size: 17 residues. CDR3 in amino acids: CASSLSWRWATNEKLFF. CDR3 nucleotide sequence: TGTGCCAGCAGTTTATCGTGGAGGTGGGCAACTAATGAAAAACTGTTTTTT.

V is TRBV5-1 and J is TRBJ1-2, with D perhaps matching TRBD1 (6 bases). The CDR3 loop spans 15 amino acids. The V gene's germline CDR1 is SGHRS and CDR2 YFSETQ. With 0 bases removed from V and 1 base from J, the gap between germline ends came to 10 bases. The CDR3 DNA follows: TGCGCCAGCAGCTTGGAGAGGGGGAATAACTATGGCTACACCTTC. Translating gives CASSLERGNNYGYTF.

The V gene is TRBV2, the J gene TRBJ1-6, with a possible D match to TRBD1 (5 bases). Deletions cut 4 bases from V and 7 bases from J, with 14 bases between. CDR1 SNHLY and CDR2 FYNNEI come from the germline V gene. This CDR3 region has 15 residues. The CDR3 DNA follows: TGTGCCAGCAGTGTCGGGCAGGGCAACAATTCACCCCTCCACTTT. This sequence encodes CASSVGQGNNSPLHF.

Only a few counts were recorded for this clone. The chain carries TRBV9 and TRBJ1-1; TRBD1 matches 11 bases. Trimming at V came to 0 bases and at J to 5 bases, leaving 12 bases not matched to a gene. The CDR3 sequence is 18 residues long. The V gene's germline CDR1 is SGDLS and CDR2 YYNGEE. In DNA form, the CDR3 reads TGTGCCAGCAGCGTAGCTAGGGACAGGGGGTTGGGTTCGACTGAAGCTTTCTTT. Its translation is CASSVARDRGLGSTEAFF.

The chain joins TRBV7-2 to TRBJ2-3; 7 bases agree with TRBD1. The junction had 7 bases not matched to a gene; V was cut back by 5 bases and J by 2 bases. The CDR3 spans 15 residues. Germline V CDR1 and CDR2: SGHTA, FQGNSA. The CDR3 sequence is CASSTRQGHTDTQYF. DNA for the CDR3: TGTGCCAGCAGCACCCGACAGGGCCACACAGATACGCAGTATTTT.

The chain carries TRBV6-6 and TRBJ1-5; the match to TRBD1 covers 9 bases. Germline V gene data show CDR1 as MNHNY and CDR2 as SVGAGI (reference sequence). With V trimmed by 5 bases and J by 0 bases, 23 bases remained unmatched. This CDR3 is 22 amino acids long. This CDR3 is CASSLGTGSAAWVLYSNQPQHF. The CDR3 DNA follows: TGTGCCAGCAGTCTAGGGACAGGGTCTGCAGCGTGGGTACTTTATAGCAATCAGCCCCAGCATTTT.